This entry lists 6 T cell receptor beta chains sequenced from one sample in a study of spatial heterogeneity in lung cancer. Described time point: blood at routine non-recurrence follow-up after resection. Sequencing of whole RNA from tumor, nontumor lung or frozen PBMC involved no sorting. TCRdb ran MiXCR on the 5' RACE reads and lists one entry per CDR3 protein. The table lists 45,000 to 65,000 distinct CDR3 sequences, under 8% of them singletons. The specimen was PBMCs, collected at follow-up. The receptors were sampled from a female donor with early-stage non-small cell lung cancer.

At least ten counts were recorded for this clonotype. The rearrangement links TRBV27 to TRBJ1-4; 9 bases map to TRBD1. CDR3 length: 15 amino acids. After removal of 6 bases from V and 5 bases from J, the junction contained 7 bases not matched to a gene. CDR1 MNHEY and CDR2 SMNVEV come from the germline V gene (reference sequence). The DNA of the CDR3 is TGTGCCAGCAGGTCCCCCGGGACAGGGAATGAAAAACTGTTTTTT. Encoded protein: CASRSPGTGNEKLFF.

J is TRBJ2-7 and V is TRBV7-2, with TRBD2 matching 9 bases. Germline CDR1 reads SGHTA; CDR2 reads FQGNSA. This CDR3 contains 15 residues. The ends lost 4 bases at V and 7 bases at J; junction bases unmatched: 11. CDR3 amino acids: CASSSQAGGGKEQYF. The CDR3 DNA is TGTGCCAGCAGCTCCCAAGCGGGGGGCGGGAAAGAGCAGTACTTC.

This clonotype was observed many times. This sequence joins TRBV6-2 or TRBV6-3 and TRBJ2-1; D might be TRBD2 (6 bases). Trimming cost V 8 bases and J 6 bases, with 8 bases left between them. The CDR3 contains 11 residues. CDR1 and CDR2 (germline): MNHEY, SVGEGT. In DNA, the CDR3 is TGTGCCAGCGGACTAATCAATGAGCAGTTCTTC. Residues: CASGLINEQFF.

Details on this clonotype: At one of its ends the junction is not consistent with the germline gene, which may arise from a read error. The CDR3 sequence: CDSSLGSTYEQYF. The CDR3 DNA reads as TGTGACAGCAGCTTGGGCAGCACCTACGAGCAGTACTTC. The chain is built from TRBV5-4 and TRBJ2-7, with unresolved D. The CDR3 runs 13 residues. CDR1 SGHNT and CDR2 YYREEE come from the germline V gene (reference sequence).

In its sample, this clonotype was seen many times. The CDR3 here is CASSPWAPPGETQYF. The CDR3 DNA is TGTGCCAGCAGTCCCTGGGCTCCCCCGGGGGAGACCCAGTACTTC. The chain carries TRBV6-1 and TRBJ2-5, with D possibly being TRBD2 (5 bases). This CDR3 region has 15 residues. CDR1 is MNHNS, CDR2 SASEGT, per germline. Trimming shortened V by 5 bases and J by 5 bases, and 18 bases separated the two germline ends.

This clonotype was observed many times. The chain combines TRBV4-2 with TRBJ1-1; 7 bases are shared with TRBD1. Germline V CDR1 and CDR2: LGHNA, YNFKEQ. Unmatched junction bases numbered 5, after V lost 0 bases and J lost 10 bases. The CDR3 loop spans 13 amino acids. The CDR3 protein is CASSQESSGGAFF. The DNA of the CDR3 is TGTGCCAGCAGCCAAGAATCGTCAGGGGGAGCTTTCTTT.